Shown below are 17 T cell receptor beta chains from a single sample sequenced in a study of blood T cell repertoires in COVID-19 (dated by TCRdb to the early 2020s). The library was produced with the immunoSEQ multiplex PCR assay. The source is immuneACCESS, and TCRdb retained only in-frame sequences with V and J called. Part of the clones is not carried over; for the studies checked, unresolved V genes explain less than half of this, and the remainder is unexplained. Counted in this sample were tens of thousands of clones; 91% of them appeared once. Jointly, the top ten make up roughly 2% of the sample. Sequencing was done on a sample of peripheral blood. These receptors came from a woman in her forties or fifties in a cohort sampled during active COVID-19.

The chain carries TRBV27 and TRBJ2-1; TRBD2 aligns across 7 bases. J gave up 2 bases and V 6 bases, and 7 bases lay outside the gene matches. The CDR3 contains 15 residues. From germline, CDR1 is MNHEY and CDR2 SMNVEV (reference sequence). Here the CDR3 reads CASRKHAGAYNEQFF. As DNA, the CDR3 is TGTGCCAGCAGGAAGCACGCGGGGGCCTACAATGAGCAGTTCTTC.

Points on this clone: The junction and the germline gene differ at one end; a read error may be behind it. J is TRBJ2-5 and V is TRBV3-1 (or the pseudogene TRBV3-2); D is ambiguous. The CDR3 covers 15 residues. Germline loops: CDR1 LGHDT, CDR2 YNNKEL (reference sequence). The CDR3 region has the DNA TGTACCAGCAGCCAAGTCAGTCCAAGACAAGAGACCCAGTACTTC. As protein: CTSSQVSPRQETQYF.

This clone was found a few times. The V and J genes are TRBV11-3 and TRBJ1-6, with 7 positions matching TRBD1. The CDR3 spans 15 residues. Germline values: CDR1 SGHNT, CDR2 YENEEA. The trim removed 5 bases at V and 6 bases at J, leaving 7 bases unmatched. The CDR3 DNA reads TGTGCCAGCAGCCCAGGACAGGCGGGTAATTCACCCCTCCACTTT. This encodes CASSPGQAGNSPLHF.

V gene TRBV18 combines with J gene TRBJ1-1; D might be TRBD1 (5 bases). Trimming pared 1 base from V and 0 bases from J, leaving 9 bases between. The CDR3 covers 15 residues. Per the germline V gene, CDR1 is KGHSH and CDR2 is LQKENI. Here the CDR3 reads CASSPQGQLNTEAFF. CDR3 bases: TGTGCCAGCTCACCACAAGGACAACTGAACACTGAAGCTTTCTTT.

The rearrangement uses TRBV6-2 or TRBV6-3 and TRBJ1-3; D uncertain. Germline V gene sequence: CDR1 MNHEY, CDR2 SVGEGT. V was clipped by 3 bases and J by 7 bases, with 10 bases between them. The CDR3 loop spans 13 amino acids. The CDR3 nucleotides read TGTGCCAGCAGTTATTCGTGGAGCAACACCATATATTTT. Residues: CASSYSWSNTIYF.

The CDR3 DNA sequence: TGTGCCAGCTCACCGACAGCTTTGAACAATCAGCCCCAGCATTTT. It codes for CASSPTALNNQPQHF. The chain uses TRBV18 and TRBJ1-5; possible D gene TRBD1, 5 bases. Germline CDR1 reads KGHSH; CDR2 reads LQKENI. This CDR3 spans 15 amino acids. The V end lost 3 bases, the J end lost 3 bases, and 12 bases lay between the germline ends.

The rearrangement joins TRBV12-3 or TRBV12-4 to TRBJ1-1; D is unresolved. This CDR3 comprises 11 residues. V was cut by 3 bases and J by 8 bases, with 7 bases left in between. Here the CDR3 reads CASSLAGEAFF. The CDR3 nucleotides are TGTGCCAGCAGTTTGGCCGGGGAAGCTTTCTTT.

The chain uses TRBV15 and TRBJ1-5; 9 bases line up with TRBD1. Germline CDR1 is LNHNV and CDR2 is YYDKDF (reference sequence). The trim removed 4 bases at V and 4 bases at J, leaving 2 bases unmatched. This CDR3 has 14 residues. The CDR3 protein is CATSNDRGNQPQHF. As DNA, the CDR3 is TGTGCCACCAGCAATGACAGGGGGAATCAGCCCCAGCATTTT. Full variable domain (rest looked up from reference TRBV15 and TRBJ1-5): DAMVIQNPRYQVTQFGKPVTLSCSQTLNHNVMYWYQQKSSQAPKLLFHYYDKDFNNEADTPDNFQSRRPNTSFCFLDIRSPGLGDTAMYLCATSNDRGNQPQHFGDGTRLSIL.

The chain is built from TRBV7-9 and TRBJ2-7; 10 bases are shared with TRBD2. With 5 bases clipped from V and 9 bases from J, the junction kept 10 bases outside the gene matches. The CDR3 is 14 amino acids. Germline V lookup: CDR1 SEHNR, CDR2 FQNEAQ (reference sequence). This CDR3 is CASSLSGRAPGQYF. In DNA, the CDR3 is TGTGCCAGCAGCCTAAGCGGGAGGGCCCCGGGGCAGTACTTC.

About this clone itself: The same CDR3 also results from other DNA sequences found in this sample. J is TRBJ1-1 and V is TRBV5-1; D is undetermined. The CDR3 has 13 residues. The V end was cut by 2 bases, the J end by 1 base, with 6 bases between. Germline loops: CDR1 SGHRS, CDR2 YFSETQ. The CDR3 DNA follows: TGCGCCAGCAGCTTTACAGAGAACACTGAAGCTTTCTTT. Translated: CASSFTENTEAFF.

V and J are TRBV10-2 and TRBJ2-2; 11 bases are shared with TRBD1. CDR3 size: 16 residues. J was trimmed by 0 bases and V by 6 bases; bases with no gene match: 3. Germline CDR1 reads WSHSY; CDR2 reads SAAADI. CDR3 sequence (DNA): TGCGCCAGCAGGGACAGGGGGCCCGCGAACACCGGGGAGCTGTTTTTT. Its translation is CASRDRGPANTGELFF.

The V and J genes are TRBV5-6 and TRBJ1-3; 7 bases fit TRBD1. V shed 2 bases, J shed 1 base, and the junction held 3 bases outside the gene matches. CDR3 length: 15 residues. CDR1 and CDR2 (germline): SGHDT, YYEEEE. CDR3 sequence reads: CASSFRGSSGNTIYF. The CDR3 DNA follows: TGTGCCAGCAGCTTCAGGGGGTCGTCTGGAAACACCATATATTTT.

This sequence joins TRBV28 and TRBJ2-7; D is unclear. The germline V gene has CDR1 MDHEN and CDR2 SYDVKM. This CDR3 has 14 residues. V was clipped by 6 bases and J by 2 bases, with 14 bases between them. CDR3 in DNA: TGTGCCAGCAGGAACCAGTACCGCCCCTACGAGCAGTACTTC. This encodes CASRNQYRPYEQYF.

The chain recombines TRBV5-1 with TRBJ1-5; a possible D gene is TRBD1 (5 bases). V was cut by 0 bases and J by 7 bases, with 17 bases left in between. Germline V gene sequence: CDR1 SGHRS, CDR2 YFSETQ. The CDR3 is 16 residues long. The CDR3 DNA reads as TGCGCCAGCAGCTTGGGGCGCGGGGGGTCCGGGCAGCCCCAGCATTTT. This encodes CASSLGRGGSGQPQHF.

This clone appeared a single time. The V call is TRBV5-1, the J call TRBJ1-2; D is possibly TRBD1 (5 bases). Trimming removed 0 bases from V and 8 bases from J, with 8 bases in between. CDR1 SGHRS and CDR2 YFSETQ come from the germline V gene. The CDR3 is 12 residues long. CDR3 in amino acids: CASSLEGAGYTF. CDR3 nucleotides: TGCGCCAGCAGCTTGGAAGGGGCAGGCTACACCTTC.

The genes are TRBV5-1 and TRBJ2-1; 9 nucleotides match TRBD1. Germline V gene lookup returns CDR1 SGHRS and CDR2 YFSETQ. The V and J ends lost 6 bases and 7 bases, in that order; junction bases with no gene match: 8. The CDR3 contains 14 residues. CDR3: CASTRMDRGNEQFF. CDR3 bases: TGCGCCAGCACCCGAATGGACAGGGGTAATGAGCAGTTCTTC.

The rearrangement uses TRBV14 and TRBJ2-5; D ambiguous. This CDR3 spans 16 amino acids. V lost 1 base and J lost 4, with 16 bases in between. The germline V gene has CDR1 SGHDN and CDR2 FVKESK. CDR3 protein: CASSQGVGQALETQYF. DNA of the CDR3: TGTGCCAGCAGCCAAGGTGTCGGCCAGGCACTAGAGACCCAGTACTTC.